Listed here are 24 T cell receptor beta chains from one sample, sequenced in a study of CD8+CD57+ T cells in acquired aplastic anemia. Researchers used genomic DNA as the template to profile TCR beta VDJ and CDR3. Each CDR3 protein gets one entry after TCRdb re-called the reads with MiXCR. The sample lists about 160,000 distinct CDR3 sequences, around 45% occurring once. The specimen was sorted CD4+, CD8+, or CD8+CD57+ T cells (not recorded which) from PBMCs. These receptors came from a human donor in good health.

With respect to this clonotype: Since a much larger clone is just one base distant, this may be a read error. The CDR3 sequence is CSSSRGEVVNTEAFF. The CDR3, as DNA: TGTTCCAGCAGCCGGGGGGAGGTGGTGAACACTGAAGCTTTCTTT. The chain couples TRBV5-5 to TRBJ1-1; possibly TRBD1 for D (5 bases). The CDR3 runs 15 residues. The germline V gene encodes CDR1 SGHKS and CDR2 YYEKEE (reference sequence).

As regards this clonotype: A junction end diverges from the germline sequence, so it may reflect a read error. This chain connects TRBV10-3 to TRBJ2-7; D ambiguous. This CDR3 is built from 14 residues. Per the germline V gene, CDR1 is ENHRY and CDR2 is SYGVKD. The DNA of the CDR3 is TGTGCCAGCAGTCTTACAGCCGGTCCCTACGAGCAGTACTTC. Residues: CASSLTAGPYEQYF.

This clonotype was counted ten times or more. This chain uses TRBV6-5 with TRBJ2-1; D uncertain. This CDR3 spans 11 amino acids. Deletions cut 4 bases from V and 8 bases from J, with 6 bases between. Germline V gives CDR1 MNHEY, CDR2 SVGAGI. This CDR3 is CASSLRDEQFF. As DNA, the CDR3 is TGTGCCAGCAGTTTAAGGGATGAGCAGTTCTTC.

The genes are TRBV7-8 and TRBJ1-1; D call uncertain. CDR1 and CDR2 from the germline V gene are SGHVS and FQNEAQ. The ends were cut back, 5 bases at V and 6 bases at J, with 13 bases in the middle. The CDR3 length is 13 residues. CDR3 nucleotide sequence: TGTGCCAGCAGCCTACGAGGTCAATCTGAAGCTTTCTTT. This codes for CASSLRGQSEAFF.

The gene calls are TRBV7-2 and TRBJ1-2; D is possibly TRBD1 (5 bases). Trimming took off 5 bases at V and 5 bases at J, with 15 bases between the two ends. Germline-derived CDR1 and CDR2 are SGHTA and FQGNSA. The CDR3 totals 14 residues. The CDR3 DNA is TGTGCCAGCAGCCGGCCGGGGGGGGTTTATGGCTACACCTTC. Its protein product is CASSRPGGVYGYTF.

This clonotype occurred a few times. The genes are TRBV2 and TRBJ1-5; D not certain. V was pared by 4 bases and J by 3 bases, with 13 bases between. This CDR3 has 15 amino acids. The germline V gene has CDR1 SNHLY and CDR2 FYNNEI. The CDR3 DNA is TGTGCCAGCAGTGGAGTCCCGGGTTACAATCAGCCCCAGCATTTT. Translation gives CASSGVPGYNQPQHF.

The rearrangement joins TRBV6-5 to TRBJ1-2, with D possibly matching TRBD1 (5 bases). The CDR3 covers 15 residues. Germline CDR1 reads MNHEY; CDR2 reads SVGAGI. V was shortened by 4 bases and J by 0 bases, with 12 bases between the two germline ends. The DNA of the CDR3 is TGTGCCAGCAGTTTCTCGACAGACGCTAACTATGGCTACACCTTC. It encodes CASSFSTDANYGYTF.

The V and J genes are TRBV12-3 or TRBV12-4 and TRBJ2-1; no reliable D call. The CDR3 sequence is 13 residues long. Trimming cost V 4 bases and J 10 bases, with 14 bases left between them. The CDR3 DNA is TGTGCCAGCAGTTGGGTTACCTCTTCAGAGCAGTTCTTC. The encoded protein is CASSWVTSSEQFF.

The table lists this clonotype with many counts. The V call is TRBV6-6, the J call TRBJ2-7; 11 bases are a match to TRBD2. This CDR3 region has 16 residues. CDR1 MNHNY and CDR2 SVGAGI come from the germline V gene (reference sequence). The V and J ends lost 2 bases and 9 bases, in that order; junction bases with no gene match: 12. This CDR3 reads CASSYLSGGELRGQYF. Written as DNA, the CDR3 is TGTGCCAGCAGTTACCTTAGCGGGGGGGAATTACGAGGGCAGTACTTC.

The table lists this clonotype with many counts. The rearrangement joins TRBV7-6 to TRBJ2-7, with 12 positions matching TRBD1. CDR1 SGHVS and CDR2 FNYEAQ come from the germline V gene. After removal of 3 bases from V and 6 bases from J, the junction contained 6 bases not matched to a gene. There are 15 residues in the CDR3. The CDR3 sequence: CASSFSGTGGAEQYF. Written as DNA, the CDR3 is TGTGCCAGCAGCTTCTCAGGGACAGGGGGCGCCGAGCAGTACTTC.

This clonotype was found a few times. V usage is TRBV7-2 and J usage is TRBJ2-5; D ambiguous. Germline V gene data show CDR1 as SGHTA and CDR2 as FQGNSA. Trimming took off 4 bases at V and 5 bases at J, with 17 bases between the two ends. The CDR3 length is 15 residues. The DNA of the CDR3 is TGTGCCAGCAGCTGGGCCTCCAGGTCTGGGGAGACCCAGTACTTC. Its translation: CASSWASRSGETQYF.

This chain joins TRBV15 and TRBJ1-2, with 11 bases lining up with TRBD1. This CDR3 is built from 15 residues. Trimming at V came to 8 bases and at J to 8 bases, leaving 13 bases not matched to a gene. Germline V lookup: CDR1 LNHNV, CDR2 YYDKDF (reference sequence). The CDR3 spells CATPPHGQGALGYTF. The CDR3 DNA is TGTGCCACCCCCCCCCACGGACAGGGGGCTTTAGGCTACACCTTC.

The chain joins TRBV11-2 to TRBJ1-1, with no clear D. Germline V gene sequence: CDR1 SGHAT, CDR2 FQNNGV. The V gene lost 5 bases and the J gene lost 1 base, with 17 bases spanning the gap. The CDR3 is 16 amino acids. The CDR3 bases are TGTGCCAGCAGCCCGGGGAGGACGGCTCCGAACACTGAAGCTTTCTTT. Translating it yields CASSPGRTAPNTEAFF.

The chain recombines TRBV20-1 with TRBJ1-2; 7 bases map to TRBD1. This CDR3 comprises 13 residues. Trimming removed 0 bases from V and 5 bases from J; junction bases left unmatched: 3. Germline loops: CDR1 DFQATT, CDR2 SNEGSKA (reference sequence). CDR3 nucleotides: TGCAGTGCTAGAGATGGGACAGAGTATGGCTACACCTTC. This gives the protein CSARDGTEYGYTF.

The chain couples TRBV2 to TRBJ2-3; possible D gene TRBD2, 5 bases. This CDR3 has 15 amino acids. The germline V and J ends were trimmed by 3 bases and 5 bases, with 15 bases remaining between them. Germline loops: CDR1 SNHLY, CDR2 FYNNEI. In DNA form, the CDR3 reads TGTGCCAGCAGTGACTCTCTAGAACGGGGAGATACGCAGTATTTT. Its translation: CASSDSLERGDTQYF. Looking up the rest from reference TRBV2 and TRBJ2-3 gives the full variable domain: EPEVTQTPSHQVTQMGQEVILRCVPISNHLYFYWYRQILGQKVEFLVSFYNNEISEKSEIFDDQFSVERPDGSNFTLKIRSTKLEDSAMYFCASSDSLERGDTQYFGPGTRLTVL.

This clonotype occurred many times. J is TRBJ2-7 and V is TRBV4-2; D is unresolved. The V end was cut by 1 base, the J end by 5 bases, with 6 bases between. The CDR3 covers 12 residues. Germline V CDR1 and CDR2: LGHNA, YNFKEQ. This CDR3 reads CASSQAGDEQYF. In DNA form, the CDR3 reads TGTGCCAGCAGCCAAGCGGGTGACGAGCAGTACTTC.

The V call is TRBV19, the J call TRBJ2-2, with D unresolved. This CDR3 has 14 residues. The germline V gene encodes CDR1 LNHDA and CDR2 SQIVND (reference sequence). With 1 base removed from V and 4 bases from J, the gap between germline ends came to 7 bases. CDR3 DNA sequence: TGTGCCAGTAGTATAGTATCTAGCACCGGGGAGCTGTTTTTT. The encoded protein is CASSIVSSTGELFF.

The gene calls are TRBV24-1 and TRBJ2-3, with D possibly TRBD2 on 5 matching bases. The CDR3 extends over 14 amino acids. Germline CDR1 and CDR2: KGHDR and SFDVKD. The CDR3 nucleotides are TGTGCTCACCCCCGGACTCCTAGCACAGATACGCAGTATTTT. Amino acid sequence: CAHPRTPSTDTQYF.

This clonotype was picked up many times. This sequence joins TRBV20-1 and TRBJ2-7; D is undetermined. Per the germline V gene, CDR1 is DFQATT and CDR2 is SNEGSKA (reference sequence). This CDR3 contains 11 residues. The V end was cut by 4 bases, the J end by 6 bases, with 10 bases between. CDR3 DNA: TGCAGTGCTAAAGATACGTCCGAGCAGTACTTC. Its protein is CSAKDTSEQYF.

In DNA form, the CDR3 reads TGTGCCAGCAGTTTGGTAGGGGCGCACACTGAAGCTTTCTTT. Translated, it gives CASSLVGAHTEAFF. This rearrangement joins TRBV12-3 or TRBV12-4 to TRBJ1-1; a weak D match, TRBD1 (5 bases). The CDR3 extends over 14 amino acids. Trimming shortened V by 3 bases and J by 3 bases, and 11 bases separated the two germline ends.

The genes are TRBV24-1 and TRBJ1-4; tentatively, D is TRBD1 (5 bases). The CDR3 runs 13 residues. CDR1 KGHDR and CDR2 SFDVKD come from the germline V gene. V was cut by 9 bases and J by 3 bases, with 10 bases left in between. CDR3 residues: CATSRAANEKLFF. CDR3 bases: TGTGCCACCTCCAGGGCAGCTAATGAAAAACTGTTTTTT.

There are a few counts of this clonotype. Since a much larger clone is just one base distant, this may be a read error. This sequence joins TRBV5-1 and TRBJ2-7, with D perhaps being TRBD1 or TRBD2 (5 bases each). The V gene's germline CDR1 is SGHRS and CDR2 YFSETQ. The CDR3 runs to 13 residues. The CDR3 region is CAGSLVSGGEQYF. CDR3 in DNA: TGCGCCGGCAGCTTGGTGTCTGGGGGCGAGCAGTACTTC.

This rearrangement joins TRBV7-3 to TRBJ2-5; 7 nucleotides match TRBD2. Per germline, CDR1 SGHTA and CDR2 FQGTGA. This CDR3 spans 13 amino acids. The trim removed 5 bases at V and 7 bases at J, leaving 7 bases unmatched. The CDR3 DNA reads as TGTGCCAGCAGCCAGCGGGGTGGGGGGACCCAGTACTTC. It is translated as CASSQRGGGTQYF.

The V call is TRBV4-1, the J call TRBJ2-2, with 8 bases matching TRBD2. The CDR3 spans 16 residues. With 0 bases clipped from V and 5 bases from J, the junction kept 5 bases outside the gene matches. Germline V gene sequence: CDR1 MGHRA, CDR2 YSYEKL. DNA for the CDR3: TGCGCCAGCAGCCAAGATCAAGCGGGGGAAACCGGGGAGCTGTTTTTT. Amino acids: CASSQDQAGETGELFF.